Listed below are T cell receptor beta chains from one sample, sequenced in a study of T cells in localized non-small cell lung cancer. TCRdb's table, derived via immunoSEQ multiplex PCR, lists solely in-frame clones and lacks some. The table records 40,000 to 55,000 clones, about four fifths of them present only once. The starting material was peripheral blood mononuclear cells, obtained before any cancer treatment. The receptors were sampled from a man aged 35 to 70 with stage III lung adenocarcinoma. Each CDR3 is given with its conserved first and last residue. Fields, in order: V gene, clone size, J gene, CDR3 length, D gene, CDR3 protein, CDR3 DNA. D genes are given only for firm matches. Clone size is given for some rows only: seen once, a few or many times, or a class if the clone is expanded.

TRBV5-1,NA,TRBJ2-2,16,TRBD2,CASSFTSGVNTGELFF,TGCGCCAGCAGCTTTACTAGCGGGGTCAACACCGGGGAGCTGTTTTTT
TRBV6-5,NA,TRBJ2-7,12,NA,CASSSGYYEQYF,TGTGCCAGCAGTTCCGGTTACTACGAGCAGTACTTC
TRBV7-6,few,TRBJ1-6,15,NA,CASSLSQGSNSPLHF,TGTGCCAGCAGCTTAAGTCAGGGCTCTAATTCACCCCTCCACTTT
TRBV25-1,NA,TRBJ2-2,13,NA,CASSEQYTGELFF,TGTGCCAGCAGTGAACAGTACACCGGGGAGCTGTTTTTT
TRBV6-1,NA,TRBJ2-2,15,NA,CASSLPPRGTGELFF,TGTGCCAGCAGCCTCCCCCCCAGGGGAACCGGGGAGCTGTTTTTT
TRBV19,NA,TRBJ2-7,15,NA,CASSAVGHPSYEQYF,TGTGCCAGTAGCGCGGTGGGGCACCCTTCCTACGAGCAGTACTTC
TRBV28,NA,TRBJ1-2,14,TRBD1,CASSLPGQRYGYTF,TGTGCCAGCAGTTTACCGGGACAGAGGTATGGCTACACCTTC
TRBV29-1,NA,TRBJ2-1,14,TRBD2,CSAQLAGGSNEQFF,TGCAGCGCCCAACTAGCGGGGGGGTCCAATGAGCAGTTCTTC
TRBV2,NA,TRBJ1-3,16,TRBD1,CASSETGRLSGNTIYF,TGTGCCAGCAGTGAGACAGGGAGGCTCTCTGGAAACACCATATATTTT
TRBV19,NA,TRBJ2-3,14,TRBD2,CASRAGGSTDTQYF,TGTGCCAGTCGAGCGGGGGGGAGCACAGATACGCAGTATTTT
TRBV28,NA,TRBJ1-1,15,NA,CAAGEPSLPNTEAFF,TGTGCCGCGGGGGAGCCCTCGTTACCGAACACTGAAGCTTTCTTT
TRBV14,NA,TRBJ1-1,14,NA,CASSQDWLAGEAFF,TGTGCCAGCAGCCAAGACTGGTTGGCAGGGGAAGCTTTCTTT
TRBV30,NA,TRBJ1-3,15,NA,CASEGKQAPGNTIYF,TGTGCCTCAGAGGGAAAACAGGCCCCTGGAAACACCATATATTTT
TRBV2,NA,TRBJ1-6,15,NA,CASSVRASYNSPLHF,TGTGCCAGCAGCGTAAGGGCCTCCTATAATTCACCCCTCCACTTT
TRBV10-3,NA,TRBJ2-3,16,TRBD2,CAISDQLAGGADTQYF,TGTGCCATCAGTGACCAACTAGCGGGGGGAGCAGATACGCAGTATTTT
TRBV30,few,TRBJ1-2,13,TRBD1,CAWSRGIDYGYTF,TGTGCCTGGAGCAGGGGGATTGACTATGGCTACACCTTC
TRBV4-2,NA,TRBJ2-7,16,TRBD2,CASSQDRGLASGEQYF,TGTGCCAGCAGCCAAGATCGGGGACTAGCGTCGGGCGAGCAGTACTTC
TRBV19,NA,TRBJ1-2,14,NA,CASSISREGYGYTF,TGTGCCAGTAGTATCTCCCGTGAAGGGTATGGCTACACCTTC
TRBV2,few,TRBJ1-1,14,TRBD1,CASSTGGLNTEAFF,TGTGCCAGCAGCACAGGGGGACTGAACACTGAAGCTTTCTTT
TRBV7-7,NA,TRBJ2-1,15,TRBD2,CASSLVAGAYNEQFF,TGTGCCAGCAGCTTAGTAGCGGGGGCCTACAATGAGCAGTTCTTC
TRBV6-5,NA,TRBJ1-2,13,TRBD1,CASKGTGVYGYTF,TGTGCCAGCAAGGGGACAGGGGTCTATGGCTACACCTTC
TRBV25-1,NA,TRBJ2-2,16,NA,CASSAGHFRNTGELFF,TGTGCCAGCAGTGCCGGACATTTCCGGAACACCGGGGAGCTGTTTTTT
TRBV4-2,NA,TRBJ2-7,13,NA,CASSQVESREQYF,TGTGCCAGCAGCCAAGTGGAGAGCCGCGAGCAGTACTTC
TRBV10-1,NA,TRBJ1-3,12,NA,CASSDSGNTIYF,TGCGCCAGCAGTGATTCTGGAAACACCATATATTTT
TRBV9,NA,TRBJ2-5,16,TRBD1,CASSPWGQGSSSTQYF,TGTGCCAGCAGCCCTTGGGGACAGGGGAGTTCATCTACCCAGTACTTC
TRBV27,NA,TRBJ2-5,13,NA,CASSLRTRETQYF,TGTGCCAGCAGCCTCAGGACACGGGAGACCCAGTACTTC
TRBV5-1,NA,TRBJ2-5,16,NA,CASSLFSRGIGETQYF,TGCGCCAGCAGCTTGTTTTCCAGGGGAATAGGAGAGACCCAGTACTTC
TRBV2,NA,TRBJ2-7,14,TRBD2,CASSVGGGDFEQYF,TGTGCCAGCAGTGTGGGCGGGGGGGATTTCGAGCAGTACTTC
TRBV25-1,NA,TRBJ2-5,13,NA,CASSDPGRGTQYF,TGTGCCAGCAGTGATCCGGGGCGGGGGACCCAGTACTTC
TRBV11-3,NA,TRBJ2-2,14,NA,CASSLSRGTGELFF,TGTGCCAGCAGCTTAAGCCGGGGCACCGGGGAGCTGTTTTTT
TRBV11-2,NA,TRBJ1-1,15,TRBD1,CASSTRQGPNTEAFF,TGTGCCAGCAGCACACGACAGGGTCCGAACACTGAAGCTTTCTTT